This T cell receptor (beta chain) was identified in a study of human T cells and chemical hapten exposure. TCRdb reprocessed the RACE reads via MiXCR and lists one record per CDR3 protein. This sample has 40,000 to 45,000 distinct CDR3 sequences, with around 9.3% found just once. V was clipped by 3 bases and J by 1 base, with 7 bases between them. The CDR3 extends over 13 amino acids. CDR1 and CDR2 from the germline V gene are DFQATT and SNEGSKA (reference sequence). Time point here: patch test 2, 6 weeks after DPC sensitization. Treatment defined: therapeutic diphenylcyclopropenone sensitization with weekly scalp DPC. This clonotype was recorded at least ten times.

Sequences were derived from whole blood, sampled in connection with sensitization to the hapten diphenylcyclopropenone (DPC). The sequence came from a woman in her thirties or forties with alopecia areata. Some clones in this sample may be carry-over from other donors' samples. The chain recombines TRBV20-1 with TRBJ2-4; maybe TRBD2 (6 bases). The CDR3 reads CSASAGAKNIQYF. CDR3 sequence (DNA): TGCAGTGCTAGCGCGGGGGCCAAAAACATTCAGTACTTC.